These T cell receptor beta chains were read from a single sample in a study of blood T cell repertoires in COVID-19. Clones were read by immunoSEQ multiplex PCR, and TCRdb kept only the in-frame ones, dropping some. The sample has tens of thousands of clones; 70% to 85% are singletons. The sample comprised peripheral blood. The source is a human donor with acute or convalescent COVID-19. The donor label of this sample is uncertain. Both conserved end residues are part of each CDR3. A D gene is named only where the DNA matches it firmly. For some rows the clone size is stated as once, few or many, or as a class when expanded; others skip it.

v_gene,d_gene,j_gene,abundance,CDR3nt,CDR3aa
TRBV7-3,TRBD2,TRBJ2-2,.,TGTGCCAGCAGCTTAATAGCTAGCGGGGACACCGGGGAGCTGTTTTTT,CASSLIASGDTGELFF
TRBV15,.,TRBJ2-6,.,TGTGCCACCAGCAGCGGTGGTACCTCTGGGGCCAACGTCCTGACTTTC,CATSSGGTSGANVLTF
TRBV7-6,TRBD2,TRBJ2-5,.,TGTGCCAGCAGCTCCGGGACTAATCAAGAGACCCAGTACTTC,CASSSGTNQETQYF
TRBV9,TRBD2,TRBJ2-1,.,TGTGCCAGCAGCCCGAGCGGGAGGGCCGGAAATGAGCAGTTCTTC,CASSPSGRAGNEQFF
TRBV19,TRBD1,TRBJ1-4,.,TGTGCCAGTAGTATAGGGACAGGTCCTGAAAAACTGTTTTTT,CASSIGTGPEKLFF
TRBV7-9,.,TRBJ2-7,few,TGTGCCAGCAGGGGCAGGGGAACCTACGAGCAGTACTTC,CASRGRGTYEQYF
TRBV6-2/TRBV6-3,TRBD1,TRBJ1-1,few,TGTGCCAGCAGTTACTCGACCATTAACAGGGGGGACACTGAAGCTTTCTTT,CASSYSTINRGDTEAFF
TRBV6-2/TRBV6-3,TRBD2,TRBJ2-2,.,TGTGCCAGCAGTCTTTTGGGGGGGTCCTCCATCGGGGAGCTGTTTTTT,CASSLLGGSSIGELFF
TRBV4-1,.,TRBJ2-7,.,TGCGCCAGCAGCCAAGATCTTCGACCGGAGTTTTCCTACGAGCAGTACTTC,CASSQDLRPEFSYEQYF
TRBV6-1,.,TRBJ2-2,few,TGTGCCAGCAGTGAAGCGGGGGCTTACACCGGGGAGCTGTTTTTT,CASSEAGAYTGELFF
TRBV5-6,TRBD2,TRBJ2-5,.,TGTGCCAGCAGTATCGGACTAGCGGGAGCGGAGACCCAGTACTTC,CASSIGLAGAETQYF
TRBV6-6,.,TRBJ2-2,.,TGTGCCAGCAGTCCAACACGGCGGGGCACCGGGGAGCTGTTTTTT,CASSPTRRGTGELFF
TRBV6-2/TRBV6-3,TRBD1,TRBJ1-1,.,TGTGCCAGCAGCATCGGACAGGGGGGGAACACTGAAGCTTTCTTT,CASSIGQGGNTEAFF
TRBV4-2,.,TRBJ1-3,.,TGTGCCAGCAGCCTTACTCCCGGGGGGCAGGTTGGAAACACCATATATTTT,CASSLTPGGQVGNTIYF
TRBV6-2/TRBV6-3,.,TRBJ1-5,.,TGTGCCAGCAGTTACTCGGGGGGGTTGAGGCAGCCCCAGCATTTT,CASSYSGGLRQPQHF
TRBV24-1,.,TRBJ2-5,.,TGTGCCACCAGTGATTTTATGGCAGGGCAAGAGACCCAGTACTTC,CATSDFMAGQETQYF
TRBV19,TRBD2,TRBJ2-7,.,TGTGCCAGTAGGAACGGGGAGGGTCGGGGGTACGAGCAGTACTTC,CASRNGEGRGYEQYF
TRBV7-3,TRBD1,TRBJ1-6,.,TGTGCCAGCAGCTTAGACAGGGACAATGATTCACCCCTCCACTTT,CASSLDRDNDSPLHF